Listed below are T cell receptor beta chains from one sample, sequenced in a study of PD-1 blockade in classical Hodgkin lymphoma. TCRdb keeps only in-frame clones here, not all; method: immunoSEQ multiplex PCR. This table holds around 19,000 clones, over 65% found once. Sample: peripheral blood mononuclear cells (PBMCs), taken before the second cycle of nivolumab. All receptors derive from a human donor with classical Hodgkin lymphoma. The CDR3 runs from the conserved cysteine through the conserved F or W. The D gene is left open where the match is weak. Only some rows state a clone size, as once, few, many or a class for expanded clones.

.,TRBV6-6,TRBJ2-3,TRBD2,TGTGCCAGCAGATCTCTAGCGGGAGGGACGGCAGATACGCAGTATTTT,CASRSLAGGTADTQYF
few,TRBV27,TRBJ1-1,.,TGTGCCAGCAGTTTATCGGGGGGGCTGAACACTGAAGCTTTCTTT,CASSLSGGLNTEAFF
.,TRBV19,TRBJ1-3,.,TGTGCCAGTAGTATAGGGGTGAGCTCTGGAAACACCATATATTTT,CASSIGVSSGNTIYF
.,TRBV5-1,TRBJ2-1,.,TGCGCCAGCCGCGCGGTCAGGCACAATGAGCAGTTCTTC,CASRAVRHNEQFF
few,TRBV11-2,TRBJ2-7,TRBD1,TGTGCCAGCAGCCCTGTCCCCGGGACAGGTTCCTACGAGCAGTACTTC,CASSPVPGTGSYEQYF
.,TRBV7-9,TRBJ2-1,TRBD2,TGTGCCAGCAACCGCCCCTGGACTAGCGGGAGGGGAGAGCAGTTCTTC,CASNRPWTSGRGEQFF
.,TRBV5-8,TRBJ2-1,.,TGTGCCAGCAGCTTGGGGTGGAGCGAAAGCTCCTACAATGAGCAGTTCTTC,CASSLGWSESSYNEQFF
.,TRBV7-9,TRBJ2-7,.,TGTGCCAGCAGCTTAGAGGCGGGCGTCGACGAGCAGTACTTC,CASSLEAGVDEQYF
.,TRBV30,TRBJ1-2,.,TGTGCCTGGACCCTGGCAGGCGTCAACTATGGCTACACCTTC,CAWTLAGVNYGYTF
once,TRBV2,TRBJ1-4,TRBD1,TGTGCCAGCAGCCCCCCCCCACAGGGGATAAATGAAAAACTGTTTTTT,CASSPPPQGINEKLFF
.,TRBV11-2,TRBJ1-1,.,TGTGCCAGCAGCTTAGTTTGGGCAGGAGTCGTGAACACTGAAGCTTTCTTT,CASSLVWAGVVNTEAFF
.,TRBV6-6,TRBJ1-1,TRBD1,TGTGCCAGCAGAACCGGCGAGACAGGGTTCACTGAAGCTTTCTTT,CASRTGETGFTEAFF
.,TRBV5-5,TRBJ2-4,.,TGTGCCAGCAGCCCACGCGACCGGAGGTACATTCAGTACTTC,CASSPRDRRYIQYF